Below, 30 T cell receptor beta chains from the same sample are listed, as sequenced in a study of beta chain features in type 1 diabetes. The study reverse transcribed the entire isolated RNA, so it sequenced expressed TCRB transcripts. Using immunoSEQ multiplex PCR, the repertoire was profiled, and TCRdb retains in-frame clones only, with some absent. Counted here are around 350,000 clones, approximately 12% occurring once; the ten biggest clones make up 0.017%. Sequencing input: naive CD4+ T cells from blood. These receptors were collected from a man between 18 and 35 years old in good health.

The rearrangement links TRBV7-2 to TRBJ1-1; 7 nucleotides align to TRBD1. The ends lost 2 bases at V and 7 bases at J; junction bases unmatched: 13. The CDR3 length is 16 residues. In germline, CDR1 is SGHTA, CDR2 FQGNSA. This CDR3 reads CASSLSSGTATFEAFF. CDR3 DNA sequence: TGTGCCAGCAGCTTATCGTCCGGGACAGCTACCTTTGAAGCTTTCTTT.

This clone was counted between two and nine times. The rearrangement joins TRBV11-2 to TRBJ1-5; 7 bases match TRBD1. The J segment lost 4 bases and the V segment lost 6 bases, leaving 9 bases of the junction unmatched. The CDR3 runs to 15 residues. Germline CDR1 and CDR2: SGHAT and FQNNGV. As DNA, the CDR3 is TGTGCCAGCAGAAGGTCGACAGGGATGAATCAGCCCCAGCATTTT. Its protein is CASRRSTGMNQPQHF.

The CDR3 DNA reads TGCAGCGTTGAAGCCAGCGGGGGACCAGATACGCAGTATTTT. This gives the protein CSVEASGGPDTQYF. The V and J genes are TRBV29-1 and TRBJ2-3, with 8 nucleotides matching TRBD2. The CDR3 is 14 residues long. Germline-derived CDR1 and CDR2 are SQVTM and ANQGSEA. Germline trimming cut 1 base from V and 4 bases from J; bases unmatched to any gene: 4.

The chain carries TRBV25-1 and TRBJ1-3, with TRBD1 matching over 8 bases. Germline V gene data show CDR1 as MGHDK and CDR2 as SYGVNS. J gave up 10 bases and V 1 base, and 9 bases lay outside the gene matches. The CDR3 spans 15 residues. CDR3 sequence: CASSEWTGPVGTIYF. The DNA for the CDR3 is TGTGCCAGCAGTGAATGGACAGGGCCTGTGGGTACCATATATTTT.

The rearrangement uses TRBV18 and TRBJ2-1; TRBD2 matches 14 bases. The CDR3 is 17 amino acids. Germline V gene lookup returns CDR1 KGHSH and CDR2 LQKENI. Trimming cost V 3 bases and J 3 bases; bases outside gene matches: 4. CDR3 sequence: CASSPGTSGGHYNEQFF. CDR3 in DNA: TGTGCCAGCTCACCCGGGACTAGCGGGGGCCACTACAATGAGCAGTTCTTC.

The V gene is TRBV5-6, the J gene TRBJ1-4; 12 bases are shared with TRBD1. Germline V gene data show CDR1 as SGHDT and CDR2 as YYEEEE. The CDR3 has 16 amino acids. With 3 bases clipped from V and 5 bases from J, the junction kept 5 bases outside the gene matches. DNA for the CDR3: TGTGCCAGCAGCTGGGGACAGGGGGCGTCGAATGAAAAACTGTTTTTT. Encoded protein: CASSWGQGASNEKLFF.

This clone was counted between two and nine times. The CDR3 region is CASSLIGPGANEQFF. CDR3 coding DNA: TGTGCCAGCAGCTTAATCGGTCCGGGTGCCAATGAGCAGTTCTTC. This chain uses TRBV7-9 with TRBJ2-1; D not resolved. V was pared by 2 bases and J by 6 bases, with 14 bases between. Germline CDR1 is SEHNR and CDR2 is FQNEAQ (reference sequence). The length of the CDR3 is 15 residues.

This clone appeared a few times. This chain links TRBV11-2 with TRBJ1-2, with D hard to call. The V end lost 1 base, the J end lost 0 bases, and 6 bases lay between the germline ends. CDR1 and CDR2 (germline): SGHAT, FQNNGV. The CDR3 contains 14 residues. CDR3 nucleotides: TGTGCCAGCAGCTTAGCAGTTTCTAACTATGGCTACACCTTC. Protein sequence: CASSLAVSNYGYTF.

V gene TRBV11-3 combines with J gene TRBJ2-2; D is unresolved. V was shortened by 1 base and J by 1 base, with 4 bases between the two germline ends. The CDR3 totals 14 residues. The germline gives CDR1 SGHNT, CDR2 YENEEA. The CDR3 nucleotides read TGTGCCAGCAGCTTAGGGCTGAACACCGGGGAGCTGTTTTTT. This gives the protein CASSLGLNTGELFF.

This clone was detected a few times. The CDR3 coding sequence is TGTGCCAGCAGTGTACGTCCAGCGATCTTACTAGCGGGAAAAGATGAGCAGTTCTTC. It translates to CASSVRPAILLAGKDEQFF. The J gene is TRBJ2-1, the V gene TRBV2; 10 positions agree with TRBD2. The CDR3 runs to 19 residues. Looked up from germline, CDR1 is SNHLY and CDR2 is FYNNEI. The V gene end was trimmed by 4 bases and the J gene end by 8 bases; junction bases not matched to a gene: 20.

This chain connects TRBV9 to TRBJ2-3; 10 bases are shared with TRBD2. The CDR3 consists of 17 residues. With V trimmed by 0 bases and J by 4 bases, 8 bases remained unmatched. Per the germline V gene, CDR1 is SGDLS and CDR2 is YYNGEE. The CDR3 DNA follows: TGTGCCAGCAGCGTAGTCCGGGCTAGCGGGGGTGCAGATACGCAGTATTTT. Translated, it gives CASSVVRASGGADTQYF.

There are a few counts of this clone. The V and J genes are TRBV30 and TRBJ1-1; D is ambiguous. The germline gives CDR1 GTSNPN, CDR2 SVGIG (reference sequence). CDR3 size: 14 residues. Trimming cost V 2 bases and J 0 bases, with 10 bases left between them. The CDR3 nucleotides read TGTGCCTGGAGTAAGACCGACATGAACACTGAAGCTTTCTTT. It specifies CAWSKTDMNTEAFF. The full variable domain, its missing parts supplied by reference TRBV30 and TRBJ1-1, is SQTIHQWPATLVQPVGSPLSLECTVEGTSNPNLYWYRQAAGRGLQLLFYSVGIGQISSEVPQNLSASRPQDRQFILSSKKLLLSDSGFYLCAWSKTDMNTEAFFGQGTRLTVV.

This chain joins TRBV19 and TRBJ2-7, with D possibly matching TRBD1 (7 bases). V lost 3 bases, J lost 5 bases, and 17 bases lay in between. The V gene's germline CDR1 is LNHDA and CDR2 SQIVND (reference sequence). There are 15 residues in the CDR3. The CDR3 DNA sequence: TGTGCCAGTAGTATCTACCACAGGGGAGGTCACGAGCAGTACTTC. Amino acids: CASSIYHRGGHEQYF. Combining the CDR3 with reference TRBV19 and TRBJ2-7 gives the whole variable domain DGGITQSPKYLFRKEGQNVTLSCEQNLNHDAMYWYRQDPGQGLRLIYYSQIVNDFQKGDIAEGYSVSREKKESFPLTVTSAQKNPTAFYLCASSIYHRGGHEQYFGPGTRLTVT.

In nucleotides, the CDR3 is TGTGCCACCAGCAGAGAGGGCAAGAGGGCCACTGAAGCTTTCTTT. Residues: CATSREGKRATEAFF. This rearrangement joins TRBV15 to TRBJ1-1; D not certain. V gave up 0 bases and J gave up 4 bases, with 12 bases separating them. Germline values: CDR1 LNHNV, CDR2 YYDKDF (reference sequence). The CDR3 length is 15 residues.

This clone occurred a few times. DNA for the CDR3: TGTGCCTATGGACAGATTGAAGCTTTCTTT. It encodes CAYGQIEAFF. The chain combines TRBV30 with TRBJ1-1; TRBD1 is a possible D gene (6 bases). V was shortened by 7 bases and J by 7 bases, with 10 bases between the two germline ends. CDR3 length: 10 amino acids. CDR1 GTSNPN and CDR2 SVGIG come from the germline V gene (reference sequence).

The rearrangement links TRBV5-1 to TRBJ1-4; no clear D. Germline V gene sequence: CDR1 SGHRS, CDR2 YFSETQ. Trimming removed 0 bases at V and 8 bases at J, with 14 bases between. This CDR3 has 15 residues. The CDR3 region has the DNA TGCGCCAGCAGCTTGGTCGGGGATCTTAACGAAAAACTGTTTTTT. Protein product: CASSLVGDLNEKLFF. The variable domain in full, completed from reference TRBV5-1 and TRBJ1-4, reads KAGVTQTPRYLIKTRGQQVTLSCSPISGHRSVSWYQQTPGQGLQFLFEYFSETQRNKGNFPGRFSGRQFSNSRSEMNVSTLELGDSALYLCASSLVGDLNEKLFFGSGTQLSVL.

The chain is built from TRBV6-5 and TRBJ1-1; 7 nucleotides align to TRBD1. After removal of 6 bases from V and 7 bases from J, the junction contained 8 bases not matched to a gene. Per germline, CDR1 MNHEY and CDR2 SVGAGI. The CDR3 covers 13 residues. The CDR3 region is CASSTGTAGEAFF. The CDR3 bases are TGTGCCAGCAGCACGGGGACAGCTGGTGAAGCTTTCTTT.

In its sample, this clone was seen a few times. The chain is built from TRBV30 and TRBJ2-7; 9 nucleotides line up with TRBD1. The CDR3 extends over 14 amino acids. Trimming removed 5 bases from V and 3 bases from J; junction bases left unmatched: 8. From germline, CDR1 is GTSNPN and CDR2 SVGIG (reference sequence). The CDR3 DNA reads TGTGCCTGGGGGCCCCGGGACAGGGACTACGAGCAGTACTTC. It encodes CAWGPRDRDYEQYF.

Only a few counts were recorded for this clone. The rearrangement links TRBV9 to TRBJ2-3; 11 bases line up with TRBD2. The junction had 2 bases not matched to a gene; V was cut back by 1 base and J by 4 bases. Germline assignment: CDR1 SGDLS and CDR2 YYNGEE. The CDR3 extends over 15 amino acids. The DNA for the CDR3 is TGTGCCAGCAGCGTAAGGACTAGCGGGTCAGATACGCAGTATTTT. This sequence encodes CASSVRTSGSDTQYF.

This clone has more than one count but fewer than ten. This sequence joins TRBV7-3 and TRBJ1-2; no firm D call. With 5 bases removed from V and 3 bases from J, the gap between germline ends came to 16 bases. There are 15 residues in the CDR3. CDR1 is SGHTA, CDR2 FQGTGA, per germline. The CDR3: CASSLGRGGDYGYTF. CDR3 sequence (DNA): TGTGCCAGCAGCCTAGGTCGGGGTGGAGACTATGGCTACACCTTC.

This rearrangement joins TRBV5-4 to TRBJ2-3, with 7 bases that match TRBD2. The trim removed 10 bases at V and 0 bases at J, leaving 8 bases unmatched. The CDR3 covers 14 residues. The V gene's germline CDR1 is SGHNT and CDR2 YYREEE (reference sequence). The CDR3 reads CAAGSGASTDTQYF. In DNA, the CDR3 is TGTGCCGCGGGAAGCGGGGCGAGCACAGATACGCAGTATTTT.

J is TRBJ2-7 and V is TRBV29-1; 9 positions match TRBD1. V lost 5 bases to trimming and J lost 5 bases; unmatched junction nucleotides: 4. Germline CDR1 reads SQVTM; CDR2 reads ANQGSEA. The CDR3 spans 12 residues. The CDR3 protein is CSVRQGVNEQYF. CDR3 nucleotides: TGCAGCGTTCGACAGGGGGTCAACGAGCAGTACTTC.

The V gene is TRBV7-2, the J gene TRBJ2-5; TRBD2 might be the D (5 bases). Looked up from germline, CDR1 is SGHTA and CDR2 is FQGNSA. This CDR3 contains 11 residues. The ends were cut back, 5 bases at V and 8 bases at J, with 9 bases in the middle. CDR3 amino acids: CASSRGGTQYF. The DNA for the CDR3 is TGTGCCAGCAGCCGTGGAGGAACCCAGTACTTC.

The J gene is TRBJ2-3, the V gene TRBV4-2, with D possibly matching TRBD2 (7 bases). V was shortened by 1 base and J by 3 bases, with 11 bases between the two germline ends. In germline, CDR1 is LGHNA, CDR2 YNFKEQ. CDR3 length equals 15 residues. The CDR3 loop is CASSQAGGGTDTQYF. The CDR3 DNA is TGTGCCAGCAGCCAAGCGGGGGGCGGGACAGATACGCAGTATTTT.

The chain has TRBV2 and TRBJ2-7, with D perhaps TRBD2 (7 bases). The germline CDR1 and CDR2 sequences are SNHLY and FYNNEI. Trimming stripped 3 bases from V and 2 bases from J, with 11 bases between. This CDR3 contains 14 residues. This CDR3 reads CASSDEGGTYEQYF. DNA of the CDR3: TGTGCCAGCAGTGATGAGGGGGGGACCTACGAGCAGTACTTC.

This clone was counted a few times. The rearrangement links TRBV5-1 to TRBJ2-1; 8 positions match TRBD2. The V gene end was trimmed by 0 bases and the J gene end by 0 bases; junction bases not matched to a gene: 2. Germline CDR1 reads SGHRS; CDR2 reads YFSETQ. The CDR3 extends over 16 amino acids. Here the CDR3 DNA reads TGCGCCAGCAGCTTGGCCGGGGGGGACTCCTACAATGAGCAGTTCTTC. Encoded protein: CASSLAGGDSYNEQFF.

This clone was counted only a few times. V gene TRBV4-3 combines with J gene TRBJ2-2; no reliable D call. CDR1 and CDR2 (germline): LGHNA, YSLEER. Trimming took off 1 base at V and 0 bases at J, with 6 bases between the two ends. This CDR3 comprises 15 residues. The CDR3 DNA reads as TGCGCCAGCAGCCAAGGGGCAGCGAACACCGGGGAGCTGTTTTTT. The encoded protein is CASSQGAANTGELFF.

CDR3 nucleotides: TGTGCCAGCTCGCTGGAGTTTTATAGCAATCAGCCCCAGCATTTT. Translation gives CASSLEFYSNQPQHF. V usage is TRBV6-6 and J usage is TRBJ1-5; unclear D gene. The CDR3 extends over 15 amino acids. V was trimmed by 8 bases and J by 0 bases, leaving 14 bases between them. The germline V gene has CDR1 MNHNY and CDR2 SVGAGI (reference sequence).

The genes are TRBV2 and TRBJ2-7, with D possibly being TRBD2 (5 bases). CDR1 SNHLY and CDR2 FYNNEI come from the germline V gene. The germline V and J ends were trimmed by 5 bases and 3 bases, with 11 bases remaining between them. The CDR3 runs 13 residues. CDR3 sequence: CASSSREGYEQYF. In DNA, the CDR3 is TGTGCCAGCAGTTCAAGAGAGGGCTACGAGCAGTACTTC.

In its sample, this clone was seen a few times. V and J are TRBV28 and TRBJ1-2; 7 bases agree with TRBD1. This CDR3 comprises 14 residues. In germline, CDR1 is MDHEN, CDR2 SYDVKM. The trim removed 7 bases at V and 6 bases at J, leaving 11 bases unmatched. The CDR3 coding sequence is TGTGCCAGCATGCAAGCTAACAGGGGCCATGGCTACACCTTC. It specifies CASMQANRGHGYTF.